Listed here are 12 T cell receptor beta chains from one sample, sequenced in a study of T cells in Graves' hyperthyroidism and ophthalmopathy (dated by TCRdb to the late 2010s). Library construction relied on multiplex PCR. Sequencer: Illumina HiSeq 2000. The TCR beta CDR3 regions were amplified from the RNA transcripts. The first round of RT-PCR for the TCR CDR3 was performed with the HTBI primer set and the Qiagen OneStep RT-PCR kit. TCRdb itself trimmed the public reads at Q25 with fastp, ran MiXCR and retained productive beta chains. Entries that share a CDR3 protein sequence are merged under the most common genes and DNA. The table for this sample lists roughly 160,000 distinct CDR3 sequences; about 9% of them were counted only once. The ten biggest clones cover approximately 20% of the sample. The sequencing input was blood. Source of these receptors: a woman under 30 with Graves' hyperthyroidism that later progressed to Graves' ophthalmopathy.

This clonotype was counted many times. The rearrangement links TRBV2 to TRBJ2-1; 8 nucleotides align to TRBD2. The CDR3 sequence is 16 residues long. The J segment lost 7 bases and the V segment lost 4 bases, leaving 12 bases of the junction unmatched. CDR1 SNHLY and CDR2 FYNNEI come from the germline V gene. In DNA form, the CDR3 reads TGTGCCAGCAGTGGGACTAGCCAGGATTTTGGGAATGAGCAGTTCTTC. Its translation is CASSGTSQDFGNEQFF. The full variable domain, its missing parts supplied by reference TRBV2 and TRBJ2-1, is EPEVTQTPSHQVTQMGQEVILRCVPISNHLYFYWYRQILGQKVEFLVSFYNNEISEKSEIFDDQFSVERPDGSNFTLKIRSTKLEDSAMYFCASSGTSQDFGNEQFFGPGTRLTVL.

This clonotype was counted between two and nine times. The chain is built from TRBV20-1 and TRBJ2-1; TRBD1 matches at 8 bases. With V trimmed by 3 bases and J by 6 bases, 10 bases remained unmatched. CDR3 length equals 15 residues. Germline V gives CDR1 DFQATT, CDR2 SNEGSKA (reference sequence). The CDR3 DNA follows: TGCAGTGCTAGTCAAGCAGGGGGCTGGGGCAATGAGCAGTTCTTC. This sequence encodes CSASQAGGWGNEQFF.

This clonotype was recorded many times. DNA for the CDR3: TGTGCCGTCGGTACCGACGGGCCCCACTATGGCTACACCTTC. Translated, it gives CAVGTDGPHYGYTF. V gene TRBV10-3 combines with J gene TRBJ1-2, with D hard to call. The CDR3 has 14 residues. The germline CDR1 and CDR2 sequences are ENHRY and SYGVKD. Trimming removed 11 bases from V and 3 bases from J, with 19 bases in between.

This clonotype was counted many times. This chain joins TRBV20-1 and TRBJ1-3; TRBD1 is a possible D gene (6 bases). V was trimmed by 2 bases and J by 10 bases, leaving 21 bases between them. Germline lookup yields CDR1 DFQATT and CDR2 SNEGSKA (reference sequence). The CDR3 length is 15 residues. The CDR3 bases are TGCAGTGCTAGACCTGACGGGGGGGCAGGTAAAACCATATATTTT. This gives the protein CSARPDGGAGKTIYF.

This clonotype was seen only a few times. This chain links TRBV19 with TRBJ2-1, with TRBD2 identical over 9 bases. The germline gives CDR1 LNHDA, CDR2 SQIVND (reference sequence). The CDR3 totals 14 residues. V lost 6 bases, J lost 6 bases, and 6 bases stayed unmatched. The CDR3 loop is CASRRSGGSNEQFF. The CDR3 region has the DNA TGTGCCAGTAGACGTAGCGGGGGCTCCAATGAGCAGTTCTTC.

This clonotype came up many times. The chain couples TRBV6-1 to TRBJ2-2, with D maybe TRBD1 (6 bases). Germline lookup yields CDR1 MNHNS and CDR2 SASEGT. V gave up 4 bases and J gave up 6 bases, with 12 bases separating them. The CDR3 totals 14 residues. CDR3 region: CASSVPKGAGELFF. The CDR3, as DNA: TGTGCCAGCAGTGTCCCTAAGGGGGCCGGGGAGCTGTTTTTT.

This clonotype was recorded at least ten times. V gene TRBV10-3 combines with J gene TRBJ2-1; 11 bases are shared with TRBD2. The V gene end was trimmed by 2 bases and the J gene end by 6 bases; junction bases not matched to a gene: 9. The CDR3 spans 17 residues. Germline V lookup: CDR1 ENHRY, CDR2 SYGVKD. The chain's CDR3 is CAISEKVLAGELNEQFF. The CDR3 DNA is TGTGCCATCAGTGAGAAGGTACTAGCGGGAGAGCTCAATGAGCAGTTCTTC.

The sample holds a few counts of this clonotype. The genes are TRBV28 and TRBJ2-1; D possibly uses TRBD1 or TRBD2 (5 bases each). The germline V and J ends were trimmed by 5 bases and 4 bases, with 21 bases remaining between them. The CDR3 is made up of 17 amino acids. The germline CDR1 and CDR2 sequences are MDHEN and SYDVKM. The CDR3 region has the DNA TGTGCCAGCAGTAAGACGTCAGTCCGGGACCCATACAATGAGCAGTTCTTC. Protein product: CASSKTSVRDPYNEQFF. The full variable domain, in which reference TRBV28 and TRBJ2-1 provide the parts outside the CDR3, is DVKVTQSSRYLVKRTGEKVFLECVQDMDHENMFWYRQDPGLGLRLIYFSYDVKMKEKGDIPEGYSVSREKKERFSLILESASTNQTSMYLCASSKTSVRDPYNEQFFGPGTRLTVL.

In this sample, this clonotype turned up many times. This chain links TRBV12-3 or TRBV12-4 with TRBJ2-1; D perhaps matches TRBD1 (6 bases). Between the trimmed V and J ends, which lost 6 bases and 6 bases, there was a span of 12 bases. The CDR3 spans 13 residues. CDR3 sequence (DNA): TGTGCCAGCAGGAGACAGGACTTCAATGAGCAGTTCTTC. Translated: CASRRQDFNEQFF.

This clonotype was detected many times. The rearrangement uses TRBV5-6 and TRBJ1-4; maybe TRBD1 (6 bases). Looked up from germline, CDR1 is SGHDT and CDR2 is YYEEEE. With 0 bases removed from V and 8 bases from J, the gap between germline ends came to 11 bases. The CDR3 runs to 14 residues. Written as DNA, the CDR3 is TGTGCCAGCAGCTTGGACAGGGTTGAGGAAAAACTGTTTTTT. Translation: CASSLDRVEEKLFF.

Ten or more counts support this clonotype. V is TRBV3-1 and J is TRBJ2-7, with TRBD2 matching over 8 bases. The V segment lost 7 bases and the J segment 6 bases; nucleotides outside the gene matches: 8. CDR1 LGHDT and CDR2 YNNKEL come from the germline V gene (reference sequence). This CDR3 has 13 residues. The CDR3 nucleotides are TGTGCCAGCAACTCAGCGGGGGAGGGCGAGCAGTACTTC. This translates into CASNSAGEGEQYF.

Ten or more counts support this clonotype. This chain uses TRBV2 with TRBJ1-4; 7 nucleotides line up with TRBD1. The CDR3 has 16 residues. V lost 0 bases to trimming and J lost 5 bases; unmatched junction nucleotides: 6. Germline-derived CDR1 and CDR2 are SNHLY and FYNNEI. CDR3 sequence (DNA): TGTGCCAGCAGTGAAGCCTTGGCAGGGGGAAATGAAAAACTGTTTTTT. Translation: CASSEALAGGNEKLFF.